This T cell receptor (beta chain) was sequenced during a study of CD8 T cells in ankylosing spondylitis. V lost 8 bases, J lost 1 base, and 12 bases lay in between. The CDR3 length is 13 residues. Germline V gene data show CDR1 as SGDLS and CDR2 as YYNGEE. TCRdb used MiXCR to reprocess the 5' RACE reads, holding one entry per CDR3 protein. Of 210,000 or so distinct CDR3 sequences listed, 7.5% to 9.5% are singletons. At least ten counts were recorded for this clonotype. Source material: blood, either unsorted or a sorted T cell fraction (not recorded which). This sequence was found in a female donor with ankylosing spondylitis or in good health (not recorded which). J is TRBJ1-1 and V is TRBV9, with unresolved D. CDR3 DNA: TGTGCCAGTAGCAAGGGAGCGAACACTGAAGCTTTCTTT. It yields the protein CASSKGANTEAFF.